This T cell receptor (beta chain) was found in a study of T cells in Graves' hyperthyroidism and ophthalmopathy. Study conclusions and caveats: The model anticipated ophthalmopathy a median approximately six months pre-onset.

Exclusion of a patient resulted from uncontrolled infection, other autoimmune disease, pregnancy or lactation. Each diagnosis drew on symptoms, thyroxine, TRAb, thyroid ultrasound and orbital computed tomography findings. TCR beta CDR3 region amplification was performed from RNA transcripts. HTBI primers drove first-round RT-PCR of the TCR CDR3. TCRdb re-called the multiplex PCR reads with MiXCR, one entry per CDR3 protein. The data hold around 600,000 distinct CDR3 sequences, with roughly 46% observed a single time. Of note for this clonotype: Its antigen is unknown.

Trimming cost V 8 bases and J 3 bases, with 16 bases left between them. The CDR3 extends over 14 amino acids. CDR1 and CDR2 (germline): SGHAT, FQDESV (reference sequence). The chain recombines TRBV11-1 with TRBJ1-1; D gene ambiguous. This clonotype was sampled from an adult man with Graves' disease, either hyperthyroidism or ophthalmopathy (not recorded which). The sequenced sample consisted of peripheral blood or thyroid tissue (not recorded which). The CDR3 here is CASAPVKGDTEAFF. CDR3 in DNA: TGTGCCAGCGCCCCCGTCAAGGGAGACACTGAAGCTTTCTTT.